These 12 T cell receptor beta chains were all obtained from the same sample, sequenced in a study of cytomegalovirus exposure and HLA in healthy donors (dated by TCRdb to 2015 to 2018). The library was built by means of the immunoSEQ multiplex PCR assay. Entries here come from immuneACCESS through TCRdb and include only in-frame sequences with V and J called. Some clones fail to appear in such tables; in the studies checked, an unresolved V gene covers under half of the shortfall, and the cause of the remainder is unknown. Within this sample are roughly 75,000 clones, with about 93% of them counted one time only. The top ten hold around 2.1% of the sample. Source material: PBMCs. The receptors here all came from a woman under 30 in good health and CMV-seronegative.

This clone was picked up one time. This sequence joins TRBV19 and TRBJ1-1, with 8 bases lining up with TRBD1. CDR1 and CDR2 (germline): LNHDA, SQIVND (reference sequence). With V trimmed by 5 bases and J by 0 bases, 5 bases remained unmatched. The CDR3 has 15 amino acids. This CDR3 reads CASSGTGGLNTEAFF. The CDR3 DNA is TGTGCCAGTAGTGGGACAGGCGGACTGAACACTGAAGCTTTCTTT.

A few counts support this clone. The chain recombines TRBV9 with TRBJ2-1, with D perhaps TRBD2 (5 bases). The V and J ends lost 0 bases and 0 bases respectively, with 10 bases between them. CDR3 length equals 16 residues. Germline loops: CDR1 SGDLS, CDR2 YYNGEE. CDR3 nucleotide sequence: TGTGCCAGCAGCGTAGAGGGAGAGAGCTCCTACAATGAGCAGTTCTTC. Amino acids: CASSVEGESSYNEQFF. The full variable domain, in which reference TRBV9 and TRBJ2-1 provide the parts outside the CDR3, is DSGVTQTPKHLITATGQRVTLRCSPRSGDLSVYWYQQSLDQGLQFLIQYYNGEERAKGNILERFSAQQFPDLHSELNLSSLELGDSALYFCASSVEGESSYNEQFFGPGTRLTVL.

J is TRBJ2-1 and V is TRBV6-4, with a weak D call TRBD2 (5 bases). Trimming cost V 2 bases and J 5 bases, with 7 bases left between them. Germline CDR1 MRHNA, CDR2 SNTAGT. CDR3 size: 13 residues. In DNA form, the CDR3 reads TGTGCCAGCAGTGACGGGGAGAACAATGAGCAGTTCTTC. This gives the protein CASSDGENNEQFF.

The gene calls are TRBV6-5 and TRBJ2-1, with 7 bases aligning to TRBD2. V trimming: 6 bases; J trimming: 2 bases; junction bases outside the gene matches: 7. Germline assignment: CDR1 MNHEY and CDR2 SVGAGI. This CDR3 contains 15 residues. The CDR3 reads CASRAGDSPYNEQFF. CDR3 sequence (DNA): TGTGCCAGCAGGGCGGGAGACTCTCCCTACAATGAGCAGTTCTTC.

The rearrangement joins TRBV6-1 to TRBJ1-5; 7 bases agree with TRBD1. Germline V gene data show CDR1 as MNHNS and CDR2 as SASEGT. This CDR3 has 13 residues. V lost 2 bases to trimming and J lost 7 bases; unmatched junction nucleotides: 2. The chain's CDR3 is CASSEKGAQPQHF. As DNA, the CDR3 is TGTGCCAGCAGTGAAAAGGGGGCACAGCCCCAGCATTTT.

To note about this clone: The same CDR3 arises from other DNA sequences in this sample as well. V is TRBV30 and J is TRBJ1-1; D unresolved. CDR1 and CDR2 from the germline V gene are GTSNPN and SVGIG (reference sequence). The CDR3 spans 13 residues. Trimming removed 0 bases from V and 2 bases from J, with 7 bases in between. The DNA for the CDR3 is TGTGCCTGGAGTGTACCGGGAAACACTGAAGCTTTCTTT. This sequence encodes CAWSVPGNTEAFF.

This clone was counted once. The CDR3 reads CSVETGPGLGYEQYF. The CDR3, as DNA: TGCAGCGTGGAGACAGGGCCGGGACTGGGTTACGAGCAGTACTTC. The chain links TRBV29-1 to TRBJ2-7; weak D call: TRBD1 (7 bases). The V end was cut by 6 bases, the J end by 4 bases, with 22 bases between. In germline, CDR1 is SQVTM, CDR2 ANQGSEA. There are 15 residues in the CDR3.

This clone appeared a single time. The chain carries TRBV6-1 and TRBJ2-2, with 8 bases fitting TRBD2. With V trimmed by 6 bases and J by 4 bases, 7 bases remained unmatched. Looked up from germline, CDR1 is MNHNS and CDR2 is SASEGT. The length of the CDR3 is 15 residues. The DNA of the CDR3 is TGTGCCAGCAGAAAGGACGGGGGGGTCACCGGGGAGCTGTTTTTT. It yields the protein CASRKDGGVTGELFF.

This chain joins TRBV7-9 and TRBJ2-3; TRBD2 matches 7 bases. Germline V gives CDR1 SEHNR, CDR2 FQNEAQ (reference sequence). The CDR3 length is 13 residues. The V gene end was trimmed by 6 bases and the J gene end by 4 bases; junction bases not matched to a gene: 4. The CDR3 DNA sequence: TGTGCCAGCAGTCTACTAGCGCCAGATACGCAGTATTTT. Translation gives CASSLLAPDTQYF.

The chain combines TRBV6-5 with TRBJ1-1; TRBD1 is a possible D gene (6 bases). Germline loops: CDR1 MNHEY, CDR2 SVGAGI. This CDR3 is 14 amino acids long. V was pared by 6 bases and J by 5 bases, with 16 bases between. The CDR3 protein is CASSKGHRSTEAFF. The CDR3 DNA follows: TGTGCCAGCAGCAAGGGACATCGGTCGACTGAAGCTTTCTTT.

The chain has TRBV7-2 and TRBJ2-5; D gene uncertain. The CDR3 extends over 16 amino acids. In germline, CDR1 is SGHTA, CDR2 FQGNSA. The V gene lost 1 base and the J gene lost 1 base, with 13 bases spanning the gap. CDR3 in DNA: TGTGCCAGCAGCTTAGGGGTCGGGTCGACCCAAGAGACCCAGTACTTC. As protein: CASSLGVGSTQETQYF.

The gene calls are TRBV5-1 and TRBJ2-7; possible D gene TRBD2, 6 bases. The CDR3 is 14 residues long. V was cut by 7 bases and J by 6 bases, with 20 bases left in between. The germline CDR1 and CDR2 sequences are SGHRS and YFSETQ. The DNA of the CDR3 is TGCGCCAGCTGCCCGTCTGCTAGGGAGGTCGAGCAGTACTTC. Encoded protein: CASCPSAREVEQYF.